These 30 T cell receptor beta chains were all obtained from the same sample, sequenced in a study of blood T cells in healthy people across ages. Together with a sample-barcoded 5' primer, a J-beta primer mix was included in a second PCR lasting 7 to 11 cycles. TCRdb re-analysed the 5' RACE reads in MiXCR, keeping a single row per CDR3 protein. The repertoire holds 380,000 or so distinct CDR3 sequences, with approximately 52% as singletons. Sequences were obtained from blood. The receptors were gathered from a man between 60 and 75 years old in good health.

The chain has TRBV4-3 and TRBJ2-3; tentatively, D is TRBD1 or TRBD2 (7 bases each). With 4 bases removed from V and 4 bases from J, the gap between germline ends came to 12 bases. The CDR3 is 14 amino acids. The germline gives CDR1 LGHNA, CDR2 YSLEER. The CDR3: CASSPTGRADTQYF. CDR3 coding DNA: TGCGCCAGCAGCCCGACAGGGAGGGCAGATACGCAGTATTTT.

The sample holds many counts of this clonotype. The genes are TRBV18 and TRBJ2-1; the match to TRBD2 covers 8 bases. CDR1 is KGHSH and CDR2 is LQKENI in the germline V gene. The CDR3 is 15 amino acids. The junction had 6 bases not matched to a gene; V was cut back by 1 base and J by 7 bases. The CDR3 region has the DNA TGTGCCAGCTCACCACGGACTAGCACTTCGAATGAGCAGTTCTTC. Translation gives CASSPRTSTSNEQFF.

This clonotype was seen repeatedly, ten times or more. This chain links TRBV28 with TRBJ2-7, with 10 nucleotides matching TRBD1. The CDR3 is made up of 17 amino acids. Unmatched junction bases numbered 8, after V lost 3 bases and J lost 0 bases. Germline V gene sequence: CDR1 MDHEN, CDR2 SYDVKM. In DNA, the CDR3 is TGTGCCAGCAGTTTCCCCCTATGGGACAGGGGCTCCTACGAGCAGTACTTC. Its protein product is CASSFPLWDRGSYEQYF.

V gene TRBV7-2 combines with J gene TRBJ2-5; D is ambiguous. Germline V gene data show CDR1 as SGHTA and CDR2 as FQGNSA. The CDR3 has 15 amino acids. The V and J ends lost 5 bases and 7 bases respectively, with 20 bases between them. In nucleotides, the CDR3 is TGTGCCAGCAGCACTAAAGTTACACCGATTAGGACCCAGTACTTC. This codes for CASSTKVTPIRTQYF. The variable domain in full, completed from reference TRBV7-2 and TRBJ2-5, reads GAGVSQSPSNKVTEKGKDVELRCDPISGHTALYWYRQSLGQGLEFLIYFQGNSAPDKSGLPSDRFSAERTGGSVSTLTIQRTQQEDSAVYLCASSTKVTPIRTQYFGPGTRLLVL.

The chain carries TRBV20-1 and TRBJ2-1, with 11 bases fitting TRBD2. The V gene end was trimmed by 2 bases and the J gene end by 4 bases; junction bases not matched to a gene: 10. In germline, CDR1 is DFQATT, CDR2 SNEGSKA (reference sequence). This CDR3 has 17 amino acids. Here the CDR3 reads CSARLPPLAGDYNEQFF. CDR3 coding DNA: TGCAGTGCTAGACTCCCACCACTAGCGGGAGATTACAATGAGCAGTTCTTC.

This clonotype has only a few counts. For the CDR3, the DNA is TGCGCCAGCAGCGACTACACTGAAGCTTTCTTT. Translation gives CASSDYTEAFF. The gene calls are TRBV5-1 and TRBJ1-1; D gene uncertain. V lost 4 bases, J lost 3 bases, and 4 bases lay in between. The CDR3 length is 11 residues. CDR1 is SGHRS and CDR2 is YFSETQ in the germline V gene.

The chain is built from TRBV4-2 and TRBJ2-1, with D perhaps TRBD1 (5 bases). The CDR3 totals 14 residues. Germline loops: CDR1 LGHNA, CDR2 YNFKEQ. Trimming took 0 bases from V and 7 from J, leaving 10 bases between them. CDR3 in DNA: TGTGCCAGCAGCCAAGATCAGGGCTGGAATGAGCAGTTCTTC. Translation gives CASSQDQGWNEQFF.

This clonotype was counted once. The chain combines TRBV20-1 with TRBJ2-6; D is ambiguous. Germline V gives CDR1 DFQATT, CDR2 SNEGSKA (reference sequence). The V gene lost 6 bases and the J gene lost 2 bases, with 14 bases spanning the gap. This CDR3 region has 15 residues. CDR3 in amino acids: CSAPMSRAGANVLTF. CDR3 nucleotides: TGCAGTGCCCCTATGTCCCGCGCTGGGGCCAACGTCCTGACTTTC.

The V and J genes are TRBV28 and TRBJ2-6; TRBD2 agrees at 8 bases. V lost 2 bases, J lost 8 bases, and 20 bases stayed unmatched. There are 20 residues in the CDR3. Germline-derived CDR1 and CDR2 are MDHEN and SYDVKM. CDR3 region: CASSLRVRTSGTFGSNVLTF. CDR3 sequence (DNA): TGTGCCAGCAGTTTAAGGGTGAGAACTAGCGGCACCTTCGGGTCCAACGTCCTGACTTTC.

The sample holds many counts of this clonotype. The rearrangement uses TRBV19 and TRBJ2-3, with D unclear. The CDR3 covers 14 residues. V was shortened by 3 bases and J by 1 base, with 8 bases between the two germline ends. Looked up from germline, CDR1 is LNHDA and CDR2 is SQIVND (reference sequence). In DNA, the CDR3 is TGTGCCAGTAGTATTTCCCAACGCACAGATACGCAGTATTTT. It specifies CASSISQRTDTQYF.

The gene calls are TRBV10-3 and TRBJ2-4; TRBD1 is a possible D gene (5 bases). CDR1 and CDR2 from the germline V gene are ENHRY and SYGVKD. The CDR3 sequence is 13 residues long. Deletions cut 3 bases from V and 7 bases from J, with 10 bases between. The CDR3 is CAISESGLNIQYF. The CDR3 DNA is TGTGCCATCAGTGAATCAGGGCTGAACATTCAGTACTTC.

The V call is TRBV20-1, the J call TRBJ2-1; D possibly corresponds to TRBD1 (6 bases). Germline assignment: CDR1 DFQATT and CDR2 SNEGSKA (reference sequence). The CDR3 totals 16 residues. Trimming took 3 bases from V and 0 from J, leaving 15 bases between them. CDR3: CSARPQGTFSYNEQFF. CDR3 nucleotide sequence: TGCAGTGCTAGGCCTCAGGGGACGTTCTCCTACAATGAGCAGTTCTTC.

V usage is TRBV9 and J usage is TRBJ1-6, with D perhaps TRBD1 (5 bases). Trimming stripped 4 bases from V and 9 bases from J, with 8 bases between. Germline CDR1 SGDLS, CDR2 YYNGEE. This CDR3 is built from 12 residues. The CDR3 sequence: CASSPGTSPLHF. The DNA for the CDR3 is TGTGCCAGCAGCCCTGGGACTTCACCCCTCCACTTT.

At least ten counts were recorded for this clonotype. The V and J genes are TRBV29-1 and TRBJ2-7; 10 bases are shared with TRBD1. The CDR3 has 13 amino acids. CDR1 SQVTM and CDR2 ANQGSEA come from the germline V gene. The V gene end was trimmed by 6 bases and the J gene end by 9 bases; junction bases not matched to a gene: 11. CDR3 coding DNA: TGCAGCGTACGGACAGGGGGTCGCGGGGGGCAGTACTTC. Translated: CSVRTGGRGGQYF.

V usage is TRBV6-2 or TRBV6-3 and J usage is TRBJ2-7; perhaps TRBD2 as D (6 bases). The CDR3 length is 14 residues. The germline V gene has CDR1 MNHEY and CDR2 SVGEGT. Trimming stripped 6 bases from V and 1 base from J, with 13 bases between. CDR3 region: CASRIGGSSYEQYF. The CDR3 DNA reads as TGTGCCAGCAGAATCGGGGGAAGTTCCTACGAGCAGTACTTC.

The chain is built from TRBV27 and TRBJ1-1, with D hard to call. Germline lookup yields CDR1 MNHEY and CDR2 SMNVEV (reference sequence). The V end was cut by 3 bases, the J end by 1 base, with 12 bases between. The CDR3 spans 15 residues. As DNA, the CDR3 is TGTGCCAGCAGTTTGCGAGGGTTCGGGAACACTGAAGCTTTCTTT. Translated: CASSLRGFGNTEAFF.

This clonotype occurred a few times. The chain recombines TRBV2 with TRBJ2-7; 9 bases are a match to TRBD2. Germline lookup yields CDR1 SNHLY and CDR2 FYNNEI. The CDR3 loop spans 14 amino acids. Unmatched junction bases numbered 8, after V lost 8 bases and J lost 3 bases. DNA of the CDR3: TGTGCCAGCCGCGGGGGGGCGACGAGCTACGAGCAGTACTTC. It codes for CASRGGATSYEQYF.

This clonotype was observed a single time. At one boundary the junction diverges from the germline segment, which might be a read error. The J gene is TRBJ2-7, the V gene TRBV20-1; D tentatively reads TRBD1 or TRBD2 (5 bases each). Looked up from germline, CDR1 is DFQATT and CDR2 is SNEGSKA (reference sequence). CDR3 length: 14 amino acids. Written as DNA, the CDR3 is TGCAGTGCTACCCAGACCAAAAAGATTGGGACCCAGAACTTC. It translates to CSATQTKKIGTQNF.

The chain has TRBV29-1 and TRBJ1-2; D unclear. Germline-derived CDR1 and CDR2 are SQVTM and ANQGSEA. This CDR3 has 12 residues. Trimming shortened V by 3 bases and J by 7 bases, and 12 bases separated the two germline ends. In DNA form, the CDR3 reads TGCAGCGTTGAGGCGGAACATTTTGGCTACACCTTC. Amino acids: CSVEAEHFGYTF.

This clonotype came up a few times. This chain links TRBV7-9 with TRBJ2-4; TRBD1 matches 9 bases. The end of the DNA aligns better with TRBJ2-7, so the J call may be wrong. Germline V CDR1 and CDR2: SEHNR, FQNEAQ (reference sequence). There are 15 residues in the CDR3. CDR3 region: CASSSSRTGVSEQYF. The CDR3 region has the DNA TGTGCCAGCAGCTCCTCCCGGACAGGGGTCAGCGAGCAGTACTTC.

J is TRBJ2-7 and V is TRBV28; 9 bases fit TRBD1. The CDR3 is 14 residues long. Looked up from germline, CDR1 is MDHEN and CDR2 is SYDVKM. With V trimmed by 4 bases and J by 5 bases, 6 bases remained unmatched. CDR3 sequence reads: CASSYNRGLNEQYF. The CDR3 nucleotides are TGTGCCAGCAGTTACAACAGGGGGCTCAACGAGCAGTACTTC. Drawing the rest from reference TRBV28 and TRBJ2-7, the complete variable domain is DVKVTQSSRYLVKRTGEKVFLECVQDMDHENMFWYRQDPGLGLRLIYFSYDVKMKEKGDIPEGYSVSREKKERFSLILESASTNQTSMYLCASSYNRGLNEQYFGPGTRLTVT.

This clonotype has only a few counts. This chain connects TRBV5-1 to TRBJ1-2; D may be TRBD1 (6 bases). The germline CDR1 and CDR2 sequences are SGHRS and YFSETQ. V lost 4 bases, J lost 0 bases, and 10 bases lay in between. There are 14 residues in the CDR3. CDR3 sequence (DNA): TGCGCCAGCAGCAGAGGACAGACTAACTATGGCTACACCTTC. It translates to CASSRGQTNYGYTF.

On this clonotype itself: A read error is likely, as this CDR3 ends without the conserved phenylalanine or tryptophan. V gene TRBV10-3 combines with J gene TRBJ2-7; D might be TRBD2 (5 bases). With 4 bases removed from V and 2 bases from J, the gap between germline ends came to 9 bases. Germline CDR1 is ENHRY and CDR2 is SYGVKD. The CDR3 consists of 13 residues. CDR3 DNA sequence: TGTGCCATCAGTGTACGGGATGCCTACGAGCAGTACTTG. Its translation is CAISVRDAYEQYL.

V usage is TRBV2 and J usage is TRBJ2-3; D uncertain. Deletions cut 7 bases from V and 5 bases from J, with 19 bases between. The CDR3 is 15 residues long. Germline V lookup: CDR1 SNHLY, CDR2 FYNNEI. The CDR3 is CASTPGLLMGDTQYF. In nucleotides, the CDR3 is TGTGCCAGCACTCCCGGGTTACTAATGGGAGATACGCAGTATTTT.

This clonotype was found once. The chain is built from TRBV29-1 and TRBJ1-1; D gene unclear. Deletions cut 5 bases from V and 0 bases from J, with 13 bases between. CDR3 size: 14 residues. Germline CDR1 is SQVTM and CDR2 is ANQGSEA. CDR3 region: CSVYISDMNTEAFF. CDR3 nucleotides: TGCAGCGTTTACATCAGTGACATGAACACTGAAGCTTTCTTT.

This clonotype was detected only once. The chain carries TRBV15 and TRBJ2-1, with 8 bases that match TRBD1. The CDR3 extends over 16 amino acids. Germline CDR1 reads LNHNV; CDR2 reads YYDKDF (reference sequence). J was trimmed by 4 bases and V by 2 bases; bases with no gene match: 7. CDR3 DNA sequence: TGTGCCACCAGCAGAATGACAGGGGTCGGATACAATGAGCAGTTCTTC. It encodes CATSRMTGVGYNEQFF.

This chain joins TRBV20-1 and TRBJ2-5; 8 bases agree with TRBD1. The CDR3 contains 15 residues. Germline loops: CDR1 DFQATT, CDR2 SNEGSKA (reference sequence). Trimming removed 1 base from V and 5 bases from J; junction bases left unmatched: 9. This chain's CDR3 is CSARVTGGRRETQYF. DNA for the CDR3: TGCAGTGCTAGAGTAACAGGGGGTAGGCGGGAGACCCAGTACTTC.

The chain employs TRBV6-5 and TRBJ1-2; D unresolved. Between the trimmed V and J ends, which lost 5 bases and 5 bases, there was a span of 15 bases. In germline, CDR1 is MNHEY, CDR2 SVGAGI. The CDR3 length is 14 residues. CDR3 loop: CASSQDFRIYGYTF. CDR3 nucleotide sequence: TGTGCCAGCAGTCAGGATTTCAGGATATATGGCTACACCTTC.

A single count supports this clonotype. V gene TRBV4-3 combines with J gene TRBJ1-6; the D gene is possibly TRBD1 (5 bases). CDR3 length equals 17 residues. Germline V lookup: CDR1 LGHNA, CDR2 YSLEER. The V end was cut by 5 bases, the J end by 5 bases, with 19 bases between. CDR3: CASSYLGGDRHNSPLHF. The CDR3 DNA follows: TGCGCCAGCAGCTATTTGGGGGGGGATCGACATAATTCACCCCTCCACTTT.

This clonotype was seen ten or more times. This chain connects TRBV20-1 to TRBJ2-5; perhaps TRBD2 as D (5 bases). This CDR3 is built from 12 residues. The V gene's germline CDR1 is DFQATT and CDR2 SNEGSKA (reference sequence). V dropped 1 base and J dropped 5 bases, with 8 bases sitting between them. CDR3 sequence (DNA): TGCAGTGCTAGAGCTCCGGGGGAGACCCAGTACTTC. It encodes CSARAPGETQYF.